Reported below is one T cell receptor (beta chain). This entry comes from a study of blood T cells in healthy people across ages. It was with a sample-barcoded 5' primer and a J-beta primer mix that a second PCR of roughly 7 to 11 cycles was run. TCRdb ran MiXCR on the 5' RACE reads and lists one entry per CDR3 protein. Of some 700,000 distinct CDR3 sequences in the sample, roughly two fifths are singletons; the top ten hold 20% to 25%. The CDR3 loop spans 11 amino acids. The germline V gene has CDR1 SQVTM and CDR2 ANQGSEA. Trimming left V 7 bases short and J 2 bases short, with 7 bases between. The donors, aged roughly 6 to 100, were healthy Caucasians from Russia.

The chain combines TRBV29-1 with TRBJ2-3; no clear D. Sequenced sample: blood. The sequence derives from a woman aged 60-70 years in good health. The CDR3 sequence is CSGMNTDTQYF. The CDR3 nucleotides are TGCAGCGGCATGAACACAGATACGCAGTATTTT.